This T cell receptor beta chain was documented in a study of T-cell reconstitution after alpha-beta-depleted transplantation in children. Overall study results and limits: Alpha-beta T cells present about two months after transplant were reported to originate from several hundred expanded graft clones.

Regarding this clonotype: The target antigen is unknown.

V lost 3 bases to trimming and J lost 1 base, with 6 bases between them. This CDR3 contains 13 residues. Germline CDR1 and CDR2: ENHRY and SYGVKD. Unique molecular identifiers were incorporated when the TCRbeta library was constructed. TCRdb re-analysed the PCR reads in MiXCR, keeping a single row per CDR3 protein. The table has 120,000 or so distinct CDR3 sequences, roughly 23% seen once. The receptor's source is a male patient under 10 years old who had a stem cell transplant for chronic granulomatous disease, so the T cells may come from the graft donor. This chain connects TRBV10-3 to TRBJ2-5; D gene uncertain. The source material was PBMCs, mostly from graft donor cells, sampled 180 days after TCRalphabeta/CD19-depleted stem cell transplant. The DNA for the CDR3 is TGTGCCATCAGTGACACGGCCCAAGAGACCCAGTACTTC. As protein: CAISDTAQETQYF.